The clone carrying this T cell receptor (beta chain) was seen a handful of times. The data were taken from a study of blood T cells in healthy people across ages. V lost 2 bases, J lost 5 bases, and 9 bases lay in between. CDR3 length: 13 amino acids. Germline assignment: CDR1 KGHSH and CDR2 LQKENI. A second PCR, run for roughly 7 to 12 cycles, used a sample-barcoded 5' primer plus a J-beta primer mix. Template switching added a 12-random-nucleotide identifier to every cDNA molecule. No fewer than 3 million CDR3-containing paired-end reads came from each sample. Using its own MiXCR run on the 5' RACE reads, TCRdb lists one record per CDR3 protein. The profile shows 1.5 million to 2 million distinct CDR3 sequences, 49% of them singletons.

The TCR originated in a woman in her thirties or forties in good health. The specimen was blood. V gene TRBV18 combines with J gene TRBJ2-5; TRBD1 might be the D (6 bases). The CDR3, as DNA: TGTGCCAGCTCACCATGGACAGTGGAGACCCAGTACTTC. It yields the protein CASSPWTVETQYF.